This T cell receptor (beta chain) was captured by sequencing in a study of T cell responses to AZD1222 COVID-19 vaccine (dated by TCRdb to about 2021). For context, the study as a whole: Because spike-specific TCR depth and breadth did not differ between the two schedules, AZD1222 recipients who got a second dose at roughly 4 weeks were pooled with those who got a second dose at roughly 12 weeks. A total of 230 to 250 trial participants underwent TCR sequencing, of whom 207 received two doses of AZD1222 and about 25 received two doses of the MenACWY control vaccine. Trial participants were enrolled by age into 18-55, 56-69 and 70-plus year subgroups, with around 150, 28 and 57 TCR-sequenced participants respectively.

The CDR3 regions of human TCRbeta chains were analyzed by immunosequencing. The source study handled its data this way. Repertoire TCRs were matched against a reference library of SARS-CoV-2-specific TCRs generated with the MIRA antigen-specificity platform. Breadth meant the fraction of unique TCRs that were SARS-CoV-2-associated, whereas depth meant the fraction of total T cells that were SARS-CoV-2-associated. Using the MIRA data, each spike-specific TCR was mapped to the spike region that the TCR reacts to and placed in a CD4 or CD8 class. Log10-transformed breadth and depth values were compared by one-way ANOVA with Sidak's multiple comparisons tests. TCRdb mirrors the immuneACCESS table, restricted to in-frame sequences. Some clones are absent from its copies; in checked studies, under half trace to an unresolved V gene, and the reason for the others is unknown. V and J calls and clone size are copied from that table; D and trimming were computed from the DNA. For this sample the table gives more than 60,000 clones, of which about 90% were detected only once. The ten largest clones capture 24% of the sample.

The time point label, read with the paper, signifies: baseline before first vaccination. Samples from vaccinated people were obtained from the UK trials COV001 and COV002, which included a single-blind randomized controlled phase 2/3 trial of AZD1222 (ChAdOx1 nCoV-19) in healthy adults. For TCRbeta chain sequencing, PBMC samples from trial participants were taken at day 0 and at day 28 after the second dose. What the authors observed across the whole study: Conclusions about previously exposed vaccinees are limited because only five or six AZD1222 recipients were SARS-CoV-2 seropositive at baseline. A significant rise in spike-specific TCR breadth and depth was observed after two AZD1222 doses relative to day 0 and relative to MenACWY recipients. In the small 56-69-year group, the increase in depth fell short of significance, most likely because of low power. Participants were mostly white British, with more females than males. The authors suggested clonal diversity may have been underestimated. No day 14 peak-response samples were available, so repertoires were characterized only after the peak T cell response. The vaccine-associated CD4 TCRs covered the entire spike protein, and the dominant responses fell in regions 160-218 and 743-854. Reportedly, close to half of the unique spike-specific TCRs recognized epitopes lying outside the regions that are mutated in the B.1.351 and B.1.1.7 variants.

This clone has only a few counts. Its recognized antigen is unknown. No base-level quality is on record; no much larger clone is a single base apart. At the junction V is shortened by 5 bases and J by 7 bases, with 15 bases in between. The CDR3, from cysteine to phenylalanine, totals 13 residues. The sequence is cut down to CDR3 DNA, 39 bases in frame from base 1. Per the germline V gene (reference sequence), LNHDA is the CDR1 and SQIVND is the CDR2. The source material was peripheral blood, sampled on day 0 of AZD1222 vaccination. Here the chain combines TRBV19 and TRBJ2-7; the D gene is perhaps TRBD1 or TRBD2, as each covers 5 bases. The TCR originated in an adult in good health. For the CDR3, the sequence is CASSWQGEREQYF. The base sequence is TGTGCCAGTAGTTGGCAGGGTGAGCGGGAGCAGTACTTC.